These 27 T cell receptor beta chains were all obtained from the same sample, sequenced in a study of blood T cell repertoires in COVID-19. Clones were read by immunoSEQ multiplex PCR, and TCRdb kept only the in-frame ones, dropping some. Of roughly 380,000 clones in the sample, about 89% were seen once. Sequenced input: PBMCs or T cells enriched from blood (not recorded which). All receptors come from a man younger than 40 who had recovered from COVID-19.

The chain is built from TRBV29-1 and TRBJ2-3, with D perhaps TRBD1 (5 bases). The V and J ends lost 7 bases and 3 bases respectively, with 11 bases between them. The CDR3 spans 12 residues. CDR1 SQVTM and CDR2 ANQGSEA come from the germline V gene. This chain's CDR3 is CSAKAGTDTQYF. The CDR3 DNA is TGCAGCGCCAAGGCAGGGACAGATACGCAGTATTTT.

The V call is TRBV29-1, the J call TRBJ1-2, with 9 nucleotides matching TRBD1. The CDR3 runs 11 residues. Germline CDR1 is SQVTM and CDR2 is ANQGSEA. Losses at the gene ends were 7 bases for V and 8 bases for J; bases not matched to a gene: 5. CDR3 sequence reads: CSDWTGEGYTF. The CDR3 bases are TGCAGCGACTGGACAGGGGAAGGCTACACCTTC.

CDR3 region: CASSLSGPSTDTQYF. CDR3 sequence (DNA): TGCGCCAGCAGCTTGTCAGGCCCTAGCACAGATACGCAGTATTTT. The chain joins TRBV5-1 to TRBJ2-3; D not resolved. Trimming cost V 1 base and J 0 bases, with 9 bases left between them. The CDR3 extends over 15 amino acids. Germline V gene data show CDR1 as SGHRS and CDR2 as YFSETQ.

The chain couples TRBV5-1 to TRBJ1-1, with D perhaps matching TRBD1 (5 bases). Germline V gives CDR1 SGHRS, CDR2 YFSETQ. The V and J ends lost 1 base and 0 bases respectively, with 13 bases between them. The CDR3 has 16 amino acids. CDR3 sequence reads: CASSLSFDSLNTEAFF. The CDR3 DNA reads as TGCGCCAGCAGCTTGAGTTTTGACAGCTTGAACACTGAAGCTTTCTTT.

This clone was detected a few times. V gene TRBV10-1 combines with J gene TRBJ1-1, with 8 bases fitting TRBD1. This CDR3 has 16 amino acids. The junction had 15 bases not matched to a gene; V was cut back by 7 bases and J by 5 bases. CDR1 WNHNN and CDR2 SYGVQD come from the germline V gene (reference sequence). CDR3 DNA sequence: TGCGCCAGCAAGGGACTGGGTGACAGGGGAGGAACTGAAGCTTTCTTT. Translating it yields CASKGLGDRGGTEAFF.

This chain joins TRBV30 and TRBJ2-7; tentatively, D is TRBD1 (5 bases). This CDR3 comprises 14 residues. Trimming removed 0 bases at V and 7 bases at J, with 16 bases between. From germline, CDR1 is GTSNPN and CDR2 SVGIG (reference sequence). The CDR3 nucleotides are TGTGCCTGGAGTGTAAAGGGGAATCCTCTTGAGCAGTACTTC. It specifies CAWSVKGNPLEQYF. Complete variable domain (other parts from reference TRBV30 and TRBJ2-7): SQTIHQWPATLVQPVGSPLSLECTVEGTSNPNLYWYRQAAGRGLQLLFYSVGIGQISSEVPQNLSASRPQDRQFILSSKKLLLSDSGFYLCAWSVKGNPLEQYFGPGTRLTVT.

This rearrangement joins TRBV5-5 to TRBJ1-4; D remains unclear. The germline V gene encodes CDR1 SGHKS and CDR2 YYEKEE (reference sequence). V shed 3 bases and J shed 8 bases, with 20 bases lying between them. The CDR3 loop spans 16 amino acids. CDR3 bases: TGTGCCAGCAGCTCCGAAGGCGGTTCTTTTGGGGAAAAACTGTTTTTT. Residues: CASSSEGGSFGEKLFF.

V is TRBV12-3 or TRBV12-4 and J is TRBJ1-1; D is unclear. V was pared by 3 bases and J by 1 base, with 6 bases between. The CDR3 covers 13 residues. The CDR3 coding sequence is TGTGCCAGCAGTTTCGCAGAGAACACTGAAGCTTTCTTT. The encoded protein is CASSFAENTEAFF.

This chain joins TRBV5-1 and TRBJ2-1; a weak D match, TRBD1 (5 bases). Germline CDR1 SGHRS, CDR2 YFSETQ. With 4 bases removed from V and 0 bases from J, the gap between germline ends came to 11 bases. The CDR3 spans 15 residues. The chain's CDR3 is CASSQGPNSYNEQFF. The CDR3, as DNA: TGCGCCAGCAGCCAGGGCCCGAACTCCTACAATGAGCAGTTCTTC.

The V call is TRBV5-5, the J call TRBJ1-2; TRBD1 might be the D (5 bases). This CDR3 has 13 residues. V lost 4 bases and J lost 3, with 10 bases in between. Germline CDR1 SGHKS, CDR2 YYEKEE (reference sequence). The CDR3, as DNA: TGTGCCAGCAGCCCCGACAGAGACTATGGCTACACCTTC. Protein product: CASSPDRDYGYTF.

The V call is TRBV10-1, the J call TRBJ2-1, with TRBD1 matching 7 bases. This CDR3 spans 12 amino acids. CDR1 and CDR2 (germline): WNHNN, SYGVQD (reference sequence). V was clipped by 6 bases and J by 12 bases; unmatched bases: 8. CDR3 protein: CASRPDRFGQFF. CDR3 in DNA: TGCGCCAGCAGGCCGGACAGGTTCGGGCAGTTCTTC.

V is TRBV3-1 (or the pseudogene TRBV3-2) and J is TRBJ2-2; 8 bases agree with TRBD2. V shed 3 bases, J shed 4 bases, and the junction held 1 base outside the gene matches. The CDR3 extends over 14 amino acids. Germline V gives CDR1 LGHDT, CDR2 YNNKEL (reference sequence). CDR3 sequence (DNA): TGTGCCAGCAGCCAGGCGGGGGGCACCGGGGAGCTGTTTTTT. Translating it yields CASSQAGGTGELFF.

The chain uses TRBV12-3 or TRBV12-4 and TRBJ2-7; the D gene is possibly TRBD2 (5 bases). Trimming took 6 bases from V and 2 from J, leaving 11 bases between them. CDR3 length: 13 amino acids. CDR3 loop: CASRRTPTYEQYF. The CDR3 DNA is TGTGCCAGCAGACGGACTCCGACCTACGAGCAGTACTTC.

Written as DNA, the CDR3 is TGTGCCAGTAGTATAGCCACCTTTGCCCCAGCGTCCGAGCAGTACTTC. This gives the protein CASSIATFAPASEQYF. V is TRBV19 and J is TRBJ2-7, with D hard to call. V lost 1 base, J lost 6 bases, and 19 bases lay in between. The CDR3 runs 16 residues. CDR1 is LNHDA and CDR2 is SQIVND in the germline V gene (reference sequence).

The V gene is TRBV19, the J gene TRBJ2-1; possible D gene TRBD2, 6 bases. CDR1 is LNHDA, CDR2 SQIVND, per germline (reference sequence). V dropped 5 bases and J dropped 4 bases, with 12 bases sitting between them. The CDR3 is 14 residues long. The CDR3 DNA is TGTGCCAGTAGTCGGAGTAGCGGTTACAATGAGCAGTTCTTC. Its protein product is CASSRSSGYNEQFF.

The V and J genes are TRBV3-1 (or the pseudogene TRBV3-2) and TRBJ2-3; D gene unclear. Germline CDR1 and CDR2: LGHDT and YNNKEL (reference sequence). The CDR3 has 13 residues. The V gene lost 1 base and the J gene lost 2 bases, with 4 bases spanning the gap. The CDR3 spells CASSQVYTDTQYF. DNA for the CDR3: TGTGCCAGCAGCCAAGTCTACACAGATACGCAGTATTTT.

The sample holds one count of this clone. The chain has TRBV5-1 and TRBJ1-4; 9 nucleotides agree with TRBD1. The CDR3 spans 16 residues. Per the germline V gene, CDR1 is SGHRS and CDR2 is YFSETQ. J lost 7 bases, V lost 2 bases, and 9 bases had no gene match. CDR3 nucleotides: TGCGCCAGCAGCTTCTCTAATACAGGGGGCTTTGAAAAACTGTTTTTT. Its translation: CASSFSNTGGFEKLFF.

The V call is TRBV2, the J call TRBJ1-1, with 9 bases identical to TRBD1. The trim removed 5 bases at V and 6 bases at J, leaving 7 bases unmatched. CDR1 SNHLY and CDR2 FYNNEI come from the germline V gene. This CDR3 is 14 amino acids long. Written as DNA, the CDR3 is TGTGCCAGCAGTTCCGGGACAGGGTATCCTGAAGCTTTCTTT. It translates to CASSSGTGYPEAFF.

The chain carries TRBV10-3 and TRBJ2-3; D is perhaps TRBD1 (5 bases). The germline CDR1 and CDR2 sequences are ENHRY and SYGVKD. The length of the CDR3 is 13 residues. Trimming cost V 3 bases and J 13 bases, with 17 bases left between them. The CDR3 spells CAISDKGSPPEYF. CDR3 nucleotides: TGTGCCATCAGTGATAAGGGGTCCCCACCAGAGTATTTT.

The chain joins TRBV24-1 to TRBJ1-6; 9 nucleotides align to TRBD1. The CDR3 is made up of 19 amino acids. Germline V CDR1 and CDR2: KGHDR, SFDVKD. Trimming at V came to 0 bases and at J to 8 bases, leaving 13 bases not matched to a gene. CDR3 nucleotides: TGTGCCACCAGTGATTTGTGGGGTAGGGACAGGGCTTTAGATTCACCCCTCCACTTT. Protein sequence: CATSDLWGRDRALDSPLHF.

The CDR3 DNA sequence: TGCGCCAGCAGCAAGGGACTTTATCAAGAGACCCAGTACTTC. Amino acids: CASSKGLYQETQYF. J is TRBJ2-5 and V is TRBV4-1, with a weak D call TRBD2 (6 bases). CDR1 is MGHRA and CDR2 is YSYEKL in the germline V gene. The CDR3 is 14 residues long. With 5 bases removed from V and 2 bases from J, the gap between germline ends came to 12 bases.

The V and J genes are TRBV6-2 or TRBV6-3 and TRBJ2-3; TRBD1 aligns across 8 bases. After removal of 2 bases from V and 0 bases from J, the junction contained 1 base not matched to a gene. Germline V gene sequence: CDR1 MNHEY, CDR2 SVGEGT. The CDR3 is 15 amino acids. The CDR3 here is CASSYRDRSTDTQYF. The CDR3 DNA sequence: TGTGCCAGCAGTTACCGGGACAGGAGCACAGATACGCAGTATTTT.

The V gene is TRBV19, the J gene TRBJ1-2; 11 bases agree with TRBD1. Germline CDR1 reads LNHDA; CDR2 reads SQIVND (reference sequence). Trimming cost V 3 bases and J 8 bases; bases outside gene matches: 8. The CDR3 totals 15 residues. The CDR3 loop reads CASSIMPGQGVGYTF. The CDR3 bases are TGTGCCAGTAGTATCATGCCGGGACAGGGGGTCGGCTACACCTTC.

V gene TRBV5-4 combines with J gene TRBJ1-2; 9 positions agree with TRBD1. Germline-derived CDR1 and CDR2 are SGHNT and YYREEE (reference sequence). J gave up 0 bases and V 3 bases, and 3 bases lay outside the gene matches. The CDR3 is 15 residues long. The CDR3 is CASSSRDRANYGYTF. The CDR3, as DNA: TGTGCCAGCAGCTCCCGGGACAGGGCTAACTATGGCTACACCTTC.

V gene TRBV18 combines with J gene TRBJ1-4, with a weak D call TRBD1 (5 bases). Trimming shortened V by 3 bases and J by 7 bases, and 18 bases separated the two germline ends. This CDR3 has 16 amino acids. Germline CDR1 is KGHSH and CDR2 is LQKENI. CDR3 nucleotides: TGTGCCAGCTCACCGCCGTTCACAGGATTTCGTGAAAAACTGTTTTTT. Translated: CASSPPFTGFREKLFF. The whole variable domain, remainder taken from reference TRBV18 and TRBJ1-4, is NAGVMQNPRHLVRRRGQEARLRCSPMKGHSHVYWYRQLPEEGLKFMVYLQKENIIDESGMPKERFSAEFPKEGPSILRIQQVVRGDSAAYFCASSPPFTGFREKLFFGSGTQLSVL.

The rearrangement uses TRBV7-2 and TRBJ2-5, with 10 bases lining up with TRBD1. With 6 bases clipped from V and 5 bases from J, the junction kept 9 bases outside the gene matches. CDR3 size: 15 residues. The germline gives CDR1 SGHTA, CDR2 FQGNSA. CDR3 bases: TGTGCCAGCAGGAGACAGGGGGCGCATTGGGAGACCCAGTACTTC. Its protein product is CASRRQGAHWETQYF.

The genes are TRBV4-3 and TRBJ1-1; D ambiguous. V was trimmed by 4 bases and J by 2 bases, leaving 14 bases between them. This CDR3 spans 15 amino acids. Looked up from germline, CDR1 is LGHNA and CDR2 is YSLEER. CDR3 bases: TGCGCCAGCAGCCGAGCGGCGGGTTTAAACACTGAAGCTTTCTTT. This sequence encodes CASSRAAGLNTEAFF.